This TCR beta chain was obtained from a study of blood T cell repertoires in COVID-19. The wider study: Acute-phase and convalescent COVID-19 samples originated in the United States, Italy and Spain. The cDNA or gDNA used as material had been derived from T cells, B-cell-depleted T cells, or PBMCs.

This CDR3 is built from 13 residues. Germline-derived CDR1 and CDR2 are KGHSH and LQKENI. Trimming removed 8 bases at V and 4 bases at J, with 14 bases between. Original data processing: It was from reference gene primer amplification that nucleated cell counts were estimated. Clones were read by immunoSEQ multiplex PCR, and TCRdb kept only the in-frame ones, dropping some. The DNA was the basis for D and trimming; V, J and clone size are from that table. The profile shows over 65,000 clones, over 75% of them singletons. The chain employs TRBV18 and TRBJ1-2; maybe TRBD1 (5 bases). The sequence came from a human donor in a cohort sampled during active COVID-19. Sequenced: peripheral blood. In DNA, the CDR3 is TGTGCCAGCCAACCTACAGGATTCTATGGCTACACCTTC. Amino acids: CASQPTGFYGYTF.